A single sample gave rise to the 27 T cell receptor beta chains below, sequenced in a study of blood T cell repertoires in COVID-19. The table came from immunoSEQ multiplex PCR; TCRdb's copy has only in-frame clones and leaves some out. Here the sample spans about 220,000 clones, 80% to 90% being singletons. Sequencing was done on a sample of PBMCs or T cells enriched from blood (not recorded which). These receptors came from a woman younger than 35 in a cohort exposed to, infected with or recovered from COVID-19 (not recorded which).

This chain joins TRBV27 and TRBJ1-2, with TRBD1 matching over 7 bases. The V gene's germline CDR1 is MNHEY and CDR2 SMNVEV (reference sequence). With 0 bases clipped from V and 3 bases from J, the junction kept 13 bases outside the gene matches. This CDR3 is built from 18 residues. CDR3 sequence: CASSLSEEQGSPYYGYTF. The CDR3 DNA is TGTGCCAGCAGTTTATCCGAGGAACAGGGGAGTCCCTACTATGGCTACACCTTC.

DNA of the CDR3: TGCAGCGTGGACAGGGGGCTGTTTGGCTACACCTTC. Translating gives CSVDRGLFGYTF. The chain has TRBV29-1 and TRBJ1-2; 11 bases align to TRBD1. Germline V CDR1 and CDR2: SQVTM, ANQGSEA. V gave up 6 bases and J gave up 7 bases; unmatched junction bases: 4. The CDR3 runs to 12 residues.

This chain uses TRBV5-1 with TRBJ1-3, with no clear D. Germline V lookup: CDR1 SGHRS, CDR2 YFSETQ. There are 15 residues in the CDR3. Deletions cut 0 bases from V and 0 bases from J, with 7 bases between. This CDR3 is CASSLDLSSGNTIYF. CDR3 sequence (DNA): TGCGCCAGCAGCTTGGATCTTTCCTCTGGAAACACCATATATTTT.

The chain joins TRBV30 to TRBJ1-1; 7 bases match TRBD1. CDR1 and CDR2 (germline): GTSNPN, SVGIG (reference sequence). V lost 5 bases and J lost 0; bases outside the gene matches: 3. This CDR3 region has 13 residues. The CDR3 reads CAWAGQMNTEAFF. The DNA of the CDR3 is TGTGCCTGGGCGGGACAGATGAACACTGAAGCTTTCTTT.

The chain has TRBV7-9 and TRBJ1-2; D gene unclear. CDR1 and CDR2 from the germline V gene are SEHNR and FQNEAQ (reference sequence). CDR3 length equals 8 residues. The V and J ends lost 5 bases and 14 bases respectively, with 6 bases between them. The CDR3 region has the DNA TGTGCCAGCAGCCCCCATACCTTC. This codes for CASSPHTF.

Only a few counts were recorded for this clone. V and J are TRBV5-5 and TRBJ2-3, with TRBD2 identical over 10 bases. Germline lookup yields CDR1 SGHKS and CDR2 YYEKEE (reference sequence). The V segment lost 2 bases and the J segment 2 bases; nucleotides outside the gene matches: 11. The CDR3 loop spans 18 amino acids. CDR3 coding DNA: TGTGCCAGCAGCTTTTATAGCGGGAGGCCCCACCCCACAGATACGCAGTATTTT. The encoded protein is CASSFYSGRPHPTDTQYF.

The CDR3: CASTSQLNTEAFF. Written as DNA, the CDR3 is TGTGCCAGCACCTCCCAGTTGAACACTGAAGCTTTCTTT. The rearrangement uses TRBV11-3 and TRBJ1-1; D gene uncertain. Trimming stripped 7 bases from V and 0 bases from J, with 9 bases between. Germline V gives CDR1 SGHNT, CDR2 YENEEA. This CDR3 region has 13 residues.

The CDR3, as DNA: TGTGCCAGCAGACCAGGGGGGAACTATGGCTACACCTTC. Protein sequence: CASRPGGNYGYTF. The V and J genes are TRBV12-3 or TRBV12-4 and TRBJ1-2; 7 bases align to TRBD1. The CDR3 runs 13 residues. After removal of 6 bases from V and 2 bases from J, the junction contained 3 bases not matched to a gene.

The chain carries TRBV19 and TRBJ2-5; TRBD1 agrees at 7 bases. The germline V gene encodes CDR1 LNHDA and CDR2 SQIVND (reference sequence). After removal of 3 bases from V and 2 bases from J, the junction contained 3 bases not matched to a gene. The CDR3 has 14 amino acids. In DNA form, the CDR3 reads TGTGCCAGTAGTATCGGGACAGCTCAAGAGACCCAGTACTTC. The encoded protein is CASSIGTAQETQYF.

V is TRBV5-6 and J is TRBJ1-1; D unresolved. The CDR3 consists of 16 residues. CDR1 and CDR2 from the germline V gene are SGHDT and YYEEEE. V was clipped by 4 bases and J by 4 bases, with 20 bases between them. The CDR3 nucleotides are TGTGCCAGCAGCGATTTTACTGTCAGGAGGATCACTGAAGCTTTCTTT. It codes for CASSDFTVRRITEAFF.

This clone was seen a handful of times. This chain uses TRBV27 with TRBJ2-7, with 7 bases identical to TRBD1. Germline V gene sequence: CDR1 MNHEY, CDR2 SMNVEV (reference sequence). J gave up 4 bases and V 8 bases, and 11 bases lay outside the gene matches. CDR3 size: 14 residues. In DNA, the CDR3 is TGTGCCAGCCGCCTACGGACAGGATTATACGAGCAGTACTTC. Its protein product is CASRLRTGLYEQYF.

V usage is TRBV11-2 and J usage is TRBJ1-2, with D maybe TRBD1 (6 bases). Trimming removed 0 bases at V and 8 bases at J, with 10 bases between. This CDR3 has 13 residues. Germline values: CDR1 SGHAT, CDR2 FQNNGV. The CDR3 nucleotides are TGTGCCAGCAGCTTAGAACAGGGAGAAGGCTACACCTTC. This codes for CASSLEQGEGYTF. The full variable domain, its missing parts supplied by reference TRBV11-2 and TRBJ1-2, is EAGVAQSPRYKIIEKRQSVAFWCNPISGHATLYWYQQILGQGPKLLIQFQNNGVVDDSQLPKDRFSAERLKGVDSTLKIQPAKLEDSAVYLCASSLEQGEGYTFGSGTRLTVV.

This clone was seen only a few times. The rearrangement joins TRBV2 to TRBJ2-2; TRBD1 matches at 7 bases. The CDR3 runs to 14 residues. V dropped 4 bases and J dropped 7; count of bases not matched to a gene: 6. Germline-derived CDR1 and CDR2 are SNHLY and FYNNEI. CDR3 sequence: CASSGQGEVGELFF. The CDR3 nucleotides are TGTGCCAGCAGTGGACAGGGAGAGGTCGGGGAGCTGTTTTTT.

The rearrangement joins TRBV19 to TRBJ2-4; D call uncertain. V lost 5 bases and J 2 bases, leaving 16 bases between the germline ends. The germline V gene has CDR1 LNHDA and CDR2 SQIVND (reference sequence). This CDR3 comprises 16 residues. CDR3 in amino acids: CASSSLGYRSKNIQYF. The CDR3 bases are TGTGCCAGTAGTTCCCTCGGGTACCGTTCCAAAAACATTCAGTACTTC.

J is TRBJ1-1 and V is TRBV19, with D uncertain. Trimming removed 7 bases from V and 1 base from J, with 10 bases in between. This CDR3 spans 13 amino acids. CDR1 and CDR2 (germline): LNHDA, SQIVND (reference sequence). CDR3 loop: CASTYWRNTEAFF. As DNA, the CDR3 is TGTGCCAGTACTTACTGGAGGAACACTGAAGCTTTCTTT.

Only one count was recorded for this clone. V usage is TRBV7-2 and J usage is TRBJ1-2, with D unclear. The CDR3 spans 13 residues. V gave up 1 base and J gave up 4 bases, with 7 bases separating them. Germline lookup yields CDR1 SGHTA and CDR2 FQGNSA. The CDR3 coding sequence is TGTGCCAGCAGCTTAGGCACTGTCTATGGCTACACCTTC. Residues: CASSLGTVYGYTF.

Points on this clone: A junction end diverges from the germline sequence, so it may reflect a read error. J is TRBJ1-1 and V is TRBV3-1 (or the pseudogene TRBV3-2), with D hard to call. The CDR3 is 12 amino acids. In germline, CDR1 is LGHDT, CDR2 YNNKEL (reference sequence). For the CDR3, the DNA is TGTGCCAGCAGCCAACTCAACACCGAAGCTTTCTTT. Translating gives CASSQLNTEAFF.

The chain carries TRBV11-3 and TRBJ2-3; 7 positions match TRBD1. Germline loops: CDR1 SGHNT, CDR2 YENEEA. The J segment lost 0 bases and the V segment lost 6 bases, leaving 12 bases of the junction unmatched. The CDR3 covers 17 residues. The CDR3 loop reads CASSRPGDRASTDTQYF. The CDR3 DNA is TGTGCCAGCAGTCGCCCAGGTGACAGGGCCAGCACAGATACGCAGTATTTT. Full variable domain (rest looked up from reference TRBV11-3 and TRBJ2-3): EAGVVQSPRYKIIEKKQPVAFWCNPISGHNTLYWYLQNLGQGPELLIRYENEEAVDDSQLPKDRFSAERLKGVDSTLKIQPAELGDSAVYLCASSRPGDRASTDTQYFGPGTRLTVL.

To note about this clone: In the same sample, other DNA sequences code for this CDR3. The chain has TRBV27 and TRBJ2-1; 8 nucleotides match TRBD2. This CDR3 is built from 14 residues. V lost 2 bases, J lost 4 bases, and 1 base stayed unmatched. Germline CDR1 is MNHEY and CDR2 is SMNVEV (reference sequence). CDR3 loop: CASSLAGGYNEQFF. CDR3 DNA sequence: TGTGCCAGCAGTTTAGCGGGGGGTTACAATGAGCAGTTCTTC.

To note about this clone: A read error may produce the germline difference seen at one junction end. This sample includes further DNA sequences coding for the same CDR3. This chain links TRBV7-3 with TRBJ1-1; no clear D. Looked up from germline, CDR1 is SGHTA and CDR2 is FQGTGA. This CDR3 comprises 14 residues. The CDR3 nucleotides are TGTGCCAGCAGCTTAGAGGGAATGAATACTGAAGCTTTCTTT. Its protein product is CASSLEGMNTEAFF.

The chain has TRBV6-1 and TRBJ2-3; D is unclear. The V and J ends lost 2 bases and 7 bases respectively, with 10 bases between them. This CDR3 comprises 13 residues. Germline CDR1 reads MNHNS; CDR2 reads SASEGT. The CDR3 DNA follows: TGTGCCAGCAGTGAATCCCTAGGTAATACGCAGTATTTT. Translation: CASSESLGNTQYF.

This chain links TRBV6-5 with TRBJ2-1; weak D call: TRBD2 (6 bases). Germline-derived CDR1 and CDR2 are MNHEY and SVGAGI. The CDR3 is 16 residues long. Between the trimmed V and J ends, which lost 2 bases and 2 bases, there was a span of 13 bases. CDR3 sequence (DNA): TGTGCCAGCAGTTACCCCCCCGGGGGACCCTACAATGAGCAGTTCTTC. Amino acid sequence: CASSYPPGGPYNEQFF.

The rearrangement uses TRBV11-2 and TRBJ1-6; a possible D gene is TRBD1 (5 bases). CDR1 and CDR2 (germline): SGHAT, FQNNGV. V was pared by 0 bases and J by 4 bases, with 10 bases between. The CDR3 consists of 16 residues. This CDR3 is CASSLDGADYNSPLHF. DNA of the CDR3: TGTGCCAGCAGCTTAGATGGGGCAGATTATAATTCACCCCTCCACTTT.

The chain is built from TRBV7-9 and TRBJ1-2; 10 bases are shared with TRBD1. The CDR3 runs to 18 residues. The V and J ends lost 4 bases and 0 bases, in that order; junction bases with no gene match: 11. Germline-derived CDR1 and CDR2 are SEHNR and FQNEAQ (reference sequence). The CDR3 is CASSSHPGQGSSNYGYTF. In DNA form, the CDR3 reads TGTGCCAGCAGCTCGCATCCGGGACAGGGGTCTTCTAACTATGGCTACACCTTC.

This chain uses TRBV2 with TRBJ1-2, with a tentative D call TRBD1 (5 bases). In germline, CDR1 is SNHLY, CDR2 FYNNEI. The CDR3 runs 13 residues. The V gene lost 3 bases and the J gene lost 4 bases, with 9 bases spanning the gap. As DNA, the CDR3 is TGTGCCAGCAGTGATCAGGGCCCCTATGGCTACACCTTC. Amino acids: CASSDQGPYGYTF. Full variable domain (remainder filled in from reference TRBV2 and TRBJ1-2): EPEVTQTPSHQVTQMGQEVILRCVPISNHLYFYWYRQILGQKVEFLVSFYNNEISEKSEIFDDQFSVERPDGSNFTLKIRSTKLEDSAMYFCASSDQGPYGYTFGSGTRLTVV.

This chain links TRBV27 with TRBJ1-6, with D maybe TRBD1 (6 bases). The V end lost 2 bases, the J end lost 0 bases, and 8 bases lay between the germline ends. Per the germline V gene, CDR1 is MNHEY and CDR2 is SMNVEV (reference sequence). The CDR3 extends over 16 amino acids. The CDR3 DNA reads TGTGCCAGCAGTTTAGGGACATACTCCTATAATTCACCCCTCCACTTT. Its translation: CASSLGTYSYNSPLHF.

The gene calls are TRBV7-3 and TRBJ2-2, with D perhaps TRBD1 (6 bases). The V and J ends lost 4 bases and 1 base respectively, with 13 bases between them. The germline gives CDR1 SGHTA, CDR2 FQGTGA. The CDR3 is 16 residues long. CDR3 nucleotides: TGTGCCAGCAGCTCCCTACCGGGACAGAACACCGGGGAGCTGTTTTTT. Its protein product is CASSSLPGQNTGELFF.